This T cell receptor beta chain was captured by sequencing in a study of T cells after yellow fever vaccination. Study context: Fractions containing few cells were prepared with SMART-Seq v4 Ultra Low Input. Notes on the study in general: Reappearance after the booster was observed for most primary-vaccination clones (96% CD4, more than 70% CD8). A secondary response was less intense yet reached its peak sooner, at day 5 versus 15.

A process of 5'RACE template switching, which added a universal primer site and UMIs, was used to make TCR cDNA. MiXCR, run by TCRdb on the 5' RACE reads, gives a single entry per CDR3 protein. The sample includes a few hundred thousand distinct CDR3 sequences, approximately 4% of them seen just once. With 5 bases clipped from V and 4 bases from J, the junction kept 3 bases outside the gene matches. The V gene's germline CDR1 is SEHNR and CDR2 FQNEAQ (reference sequence). This CDR3 is 14 amino acids long. The table lists this clonotype with many counts. Antigen specificity is unknown. The receptor comes from a man between 18 and 35 years old who received the YFV17D yellow fever vaccine. The chain couples TRBV7-9 to TRBJ2-3; 10 nucleotides align to TRBD2. Specimen: PBMCs, collected 15 days after the yellow fever booster vaccination. CDR3 DNA: TGTGCCAGCAGCCCTAGCGGGGGAGCAGATACGCAGTATTTT. Translated, it gives CASSPSGGADTQYF. The whole variable domain, filled in from reference TRBV7-9 and TRBJ2-3, reads DTGVSQNPRHKITKRGQNVTFRCDPISEHNRLYWYRQTLGQGPEFLTYFQNEAQLEKSRLLSDRFSAERPKGSFSTLEIQRTEQGDSAMYLCASSPSGGADTQYFGPGTRLTVL.